This record covers a single T cell receptor beta chain. Per the study methods: Estimates of nucleated cell counts were drawn from the amplification of reference gene primers. Produced via immunoSEQ multiplex PCR; TCRdb's table is partial and in-frame only. V, J and clone size are taken as reported in that table, and D and trimming were inferred from the DNA itself. The top ten clones hold about 5.7% of a sample with around 170,000 clones, roughly 80% of them seen once. The germline V and J ends were trimmed by 4 bases and 6 bases, with 16 bases remaining between them. CDR1 SGHDT and CDR2 YYEEEE come from the germline V gene. There are 14 residues in the CDR3. The source of the sample is a study of blood T cell repertoires in COVID-19. Study in general: COVID-19 samples, acute and convalescent, were from the United States, Italy and Spain. Sample material is recorded as cDNA or gDNA derived from T cells, B-cell-depleted T cells, or PBMCs.

The TCR was taken from a woman between 35 and 50 years old with acute or convalescent COVID-19. The J gene is TRBJ1-1, the V gene TRBV5-6, with D possibly TRBD1 on 6 matching bases. The material sequenced was peripheral blood. CDR3 in amino acids: CASSPLWGGSEAFF. The DNA for the CDR3 is TGTGCCAGCAGCCCTCTTTGGGGGGGCTCTGAAGCTTTCTTT.